Following are 20 T cell receptor beta chains from one sample sequenced in a study of OX40 agonist ivuxolimab in advanced cancers. Only in-frame clones appear in the TCRdb table, and some are missing; sequencing was by immunoSEQ multiplex PCR. The sample has around 75,000 clones, about 89% seen once. The starting material was CD4+ or CD8+ T cells sorted from blood, obtained in a trial of the OX40 agonist ivuxolimab. The receptors derive from an adult with an advanced solid tumor such as melanoma, head and neck, liver or kidney cancer.

This chain links TRBV7-9 with TRBJ1-2, with 7 bases fitting TRBD1. J lost 4 bases, V lost 1 base, and 0 bases had no gene match. The CDR3 is 13 amino acids. Germline V gene lookup returns CDR1 SEHNR and CDR2 FQNEAQ (reference sequence). CDR3 nucleotides: TGTGCCAGCAGCTTAGGACAGGGCTATGGCTACACCTTC. It translates to CASSLGQGYGYTF.

The chain combines TRBV28 with TRBJ1-1; no clear D gene. Germline CDR1 MDHEN, CDR2 SYDVKM. CDR3 length: 13 amino acids. The V end was cut by 3 bases, the J end by 3 bases, with 8 bases between. The CDR3 DNA sequence: TGTGCCAGCAGTTTGGACTTTTACACTGAAGCTTTCTTT. It codes for CASSLDFYTEAFF.

The chain has TRBV15 and TRBJ1-3; 9 bases agree with TRBD1. This CDR3 is 15 amino acids long. Germline loops: CDR1 LNHNV, CDR2 YYDKDF (reference sequence). CDR3 nucleotides: TGTGCGAAAGGGACAGGGCCATACTCTGGAAACACCATATATTTT. It is translated as CAKGTGPYSGNTIYF. Together with reference TRBV15 and TRBJ1-3, the CDR3 gives the full variable domain: DAMVIQNPRYQVTQFGKPVTLSCSQTLNHNVMYWYQQKSSQAPKLLFHYYDKDFNNEADTPDNFQSRRPNTSFCFLDIRSPGLGDTAMYLCAKGTGPYSGNTIYFGEGSWLTVV.

In its sample, this clone was seen once. V is TRBV5-1 and J is TRBJ1-1, with no clear D. The ends were cut back, 5 bases at V and 1 base at J, with 9 bases in the middle. The germline gives CDR1 SGHRS, CDR2 YFSETQ. The CDR3 loop spans 13 amino acids. The CDR3 DNA is TGCGCCAGCAGGGCTTACCAGAACACTGAAGCTTTCTTT. Translating gives CASRAYQNTEAFF.

The gene calls are TRBV6-5 and TRBJ2-2; the D is unclear. Germline CDR1 and CDR2: MNHEY and SVGAGI. Between the trimmed V and J ends, which lost 0 bases and 4 bases, there was a span of 6 bases. There are 14 residues in the CDR3. This CDR3 reads CASSYSLFTGELFF. Written as DNA, the CDR3 is TGTGCCAGCAGTTACTCGCTGTTCACCGGGGAGCTGTTTTTT.

The chain combines TRBV10-3 with TRBJ1-5; the D is unclear. The CDR3 consists of 14 residues. Trimming shortened V by 3 bases and J by 5 bases, and 11 bases separated the two germline ends. Germline V lookup: CDR1 ENHRY, CDR2 SYGVKD. As DNA, the CDR3 is TGTGCCATCAGTGACCCTGACAAGGATCAGCCCCAGCATTTT. Translating gives CAISDPDKDQPQHF.

This clone has a single count. The chain couples TRBV5-1 to TRBJ2-7; 11 positions match TRBD2. CDR3 size: 14 residues. Trimming cost V 1 base and J 5 bases; bases outside gene matches: 2. Looked up from germline, CDR1 is SGHRS and CDR2 is YFSETQ. Here the CDR3 DNA reads TGCGCCAGCAGCTTGACTAGCGGGAGTAACGAGCAGTACTTC. Amino acids: CASSLTSGSNEQYF.

The rearrangement uses TRBV10-3 and TRBJ2-7, with D possibly TRBD1 on 6 matching bases. Deletions cut 4 bases from V and 5 bases from J, with 9 bases between. Per germline, CDR1 ENHRY and CDR2 SYGVKD. The CDR3 extends over 12 amino acids. The CDR3 here is CAISAQGNEQYF. In nucleotides, the CDR3 is TGTGCCATCAGTGCCCAGGGGAACGAGCAGTACTTC.

This chain joins TRBV5-1 and TRBJ2-5; TRBD1 agrees at 9 bases. The CDR3 extends over 15 amino acids. The junction had 2 bases not matched to a gene; V was cut back by 0 bases and J by 2 bases. The germline V gene has CDR1 SGHRS and CDR2 YFSETQ. The CDR3 DNA follows: TGCGCCAGCAGCTTGGTTGGGACAGGGCAAGAGACCCAGTACTTC. Translating gives CASSLVGTGQETQYF.

This clone was picked up a small number of times. The chain links TRBV20-1 to TRBJ1-1; D remains ambiguous. Germline V lookup: CDR1 DFQATT, CDR2 SNEGSKA (reference sequence). Trimming cost V 7 bases and J 0 bases, with 6 bases left between them. This CDR3 is built from 11 residues. CDR3 coding DNA: TGCAGTGTAGGTGTGAACACTGAAGCTTTCTTT. Protein product: CSVGVNTEAFF.

The chain is built from TRBV4-2 and TRBJ1-4; D perhaps matches TRBD1 (6 bases). Per the germline V gene, CDR1 is LGHNA and CDR2 is YNFKEQ. There are 16 residues in the CDR3. V was cut by 5 bases and J by 4 bases, with 17 bases left in between. CDR3 nucleotide sequence: TGTGCCAGCAGCTTGGTATTGGGGGCTGATAATGAAAAACTGTTTTTT. It translates to CASSLVLGADNEKLFF.

This chain links TRBV29-1 with TRBJ1-2; tentative D call: TRBD1 (6 bases). Trimming left V 4 bases short and J 6 bases short, with 12 bases between. Germline V gene data show CDR1 as SQVTM and CDR2 as ANQGSEA. The CDR3 loop spans 12 amino acids. The CDR3, as DNA: TGCAGCGTTGTACCAGGGGAGGATGGCTACACCTTC. Protein: CSVVPGEDGYTF.

V is TRBV9 and J is TRBJ2-3; 8 positions agree with TRBD1. Trimming cost V 7 bases and J 2 bases; bases outside gene matches: 6. This CDR3 has 14 residues. Germline loops: CDR1 SGDLS, CDR2 YYNGEE. The chain's CDR3 is CASSRGPHTDTQYF. The CDR3 DNA reads TGTGCCAGCTCCAGGGGGCCCCACACAGATACGCAGTATTTT.

The chain combines TRBV28 with TRBJ2-2; TRBD2 aligns across 10 bases. CDR1 and CDR2 from the germline V gene are MDHEN and SYDVKM. The trim removed 8 bases at V and 5 bases at J, leaving 8 bases unmatched. The CDR3 sequence is 15 residues long. CDR3 in DNA: TGTGCCAGCGGTTCCCTAGCGGGAGCTACCGGGGAGCTGTTTTTT. Translation gives CASGSLAGATGELFF. The variable domain in full, with the rest retrieved from reference TRBV28 and TRBJ2-2, is DVKVTQSSRYLVKRTGEKVFLECVQDMDHENMFWYRQDPGLGLRLIYFSYDVKMKEKGDIPEGYSVSREKKERFSLILESASTNQTSMYLCASGSLAGATGELFFGEGSRLTVL.

This clone was recorded only once. The V and J genes are TRBV25-1 and TRBJ2-7; D possibly corresponds to TRBD1 (6 bases). Trimming took off 5 bases at V and 4 bases at J, with 18 bases between the two ends. Germline assignment: CDR1 MGHDK and CDR2 SYGVNS. The length of the CDR3 is 15 residues. The CDR3 loop reads CASSSSGVWAYEQYF. The CDR3 DNA is TGTGCCAGCAGTTCCTCAGGGGTATGGGCTTACGAGCAGTACTTC.

This sequence joins TRBV11-2 and TRBJ2-7, with D tentatively TRBD1 (6 bases). The CDR3 is made up of 14 amino acids. Trimming removed 3 bases from V and 0 bases from J, with 9 bases in between. In germline, CDR1 is SGHAT, CDR2 FQNNGV. The CDR3 protein is CASSFYRDSYEQYF. The CDR3 region has the DNA TGTGCCAGCAGCTTCTACAGGGACTCCTACGAGCAGTACTTC.

The V and J genes are TRBV4-2 and TRBJ2-5; TRBD2 matches at 10 bases. Per germline, CDR1 LGHNA and CDR2 YNFKEQ. Trimming removed 0 bases from V and 5 bases from J; junction bases left unmatched: 12. The CDR3 sequence is 18 residues long. CDR3 nucleotide sequence: TGTGCCAGCAGCCAAGATTCCCAGCGGGAGGGCCATGGCGAGACCCAGTACTTC. Protein: CASSQDSQREGHGETQYF.

The CDR3 spells CASSYRQGREGYTF. The CDR3, as DNA: TGTGCCAGCAGTTACCGCCAGGGCAGGGAAGGCTACACCTTC. The rearrangement uses TRBV6-6 and TRBJ1-2; D is possibly TRBD1 (5 bases). The CDR3 contains 14 residues. The V gene lost 2 bases and the J gene lost 8 bases, with 15 bases spanning the gap. Germline V gives CDR1 MNHNY, CDR2 SVGAGI (reference sequence).

This clone was seen a single time. V is TRBV19 and J is TRBJ1-4; perhaps TRBD1 as D (6 bases). CDR1 and CDR2 (germline): LNHDA, SQIVND (reference sequence). V was shortened by 5 bases and J by 5 bases, with 15 bases between the two germline ends. The CDR3 consists of 15 residues. The CDR3 loop reads CASSLRTAENEKLFF. The DNA for the CDR3 is TGTGCCAGTAGTCTGAGGACAGCCGAAAATGAAAAACTGTTTTTT.

This clone was counted a single time. V is TRBV21-1 and J is TRBJ2-3; TRBD1, as called in the table, went unchecked against the DNA. TRBV21-1 is annotated as a pseudogene. CDR3 length: 17 residues. The CDR3 spells CASSKNGMGRRQNTQYF. CDR3 DNA sequence: TGTGCCAGCAGCAAAAATGGTATGGGTAGAAGACAAAATACGCAGTATTTT.